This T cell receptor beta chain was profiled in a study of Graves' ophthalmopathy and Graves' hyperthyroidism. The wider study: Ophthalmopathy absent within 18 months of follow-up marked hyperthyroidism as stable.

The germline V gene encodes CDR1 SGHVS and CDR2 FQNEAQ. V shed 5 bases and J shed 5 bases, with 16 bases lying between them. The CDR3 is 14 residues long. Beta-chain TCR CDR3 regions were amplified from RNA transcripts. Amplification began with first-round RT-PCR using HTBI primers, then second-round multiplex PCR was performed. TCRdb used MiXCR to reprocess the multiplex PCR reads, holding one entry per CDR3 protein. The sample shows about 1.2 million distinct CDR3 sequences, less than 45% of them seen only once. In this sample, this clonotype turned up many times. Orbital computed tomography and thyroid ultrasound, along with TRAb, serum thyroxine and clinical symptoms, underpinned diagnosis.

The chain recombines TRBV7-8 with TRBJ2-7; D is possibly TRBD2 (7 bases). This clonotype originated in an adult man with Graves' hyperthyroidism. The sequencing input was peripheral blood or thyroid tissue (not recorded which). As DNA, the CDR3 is TGTGCCAGCAGCGAGGGGGGGGTGATAAACGAGCAGTACTTC. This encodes CASSEGGVINEQYF.